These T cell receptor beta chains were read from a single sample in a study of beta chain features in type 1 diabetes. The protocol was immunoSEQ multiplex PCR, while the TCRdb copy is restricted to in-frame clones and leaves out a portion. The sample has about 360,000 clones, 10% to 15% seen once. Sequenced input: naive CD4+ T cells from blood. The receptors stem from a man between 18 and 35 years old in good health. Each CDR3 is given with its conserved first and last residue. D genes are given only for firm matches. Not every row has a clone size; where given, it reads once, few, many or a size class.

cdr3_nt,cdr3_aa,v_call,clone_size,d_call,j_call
TGTGCCAGCAGTTTAGCTAGCGGGACTCAAGAGACCCAGTACTTC,CASSLASGTQETQYF,TRBV27,NA,TRBD2,TRBJ2-5
TGTGCCAGCAGGCACGGACTTTTCCTCTCCTACAATGAGCAGTTCTTC,CASRHGLFLSYNEQFF,TRBV28,NA,NA,TRBJ2-1
TGTGCCAGCAAACGGGGGAACACTGAAGCTTTCTTT,CASKRGNTEAFF,TRBV7-2,NA,NA,TRBJ1-1
TGTGCCAGCAGACCTCTACAGGGAAATGGCTACACCTTC,CASRPLQGNGYTF,TRBV7-9,NA,NA,TRBJ1-2
TGCAGCGTTGACAGGGGCAGGGAGACCCAGTACTTC,CSVDRGRETQYF,TRBV29-1,NA,NA,TRBJ2-5
TGTGCCAGCAGGCCGGACAGGGAAACTGAAGCTTTCTTT,CASRPDRETEAFF,TRBV2,few,TRBD1,TRBJ1-1
TGCAGCGTTGGTCGGTTAGCTGGCTACACCTTC,CSVGRLAGYTF,TRBV29-1,NA,NA,TRBJ1-2
TGTGCCAGCAGCTTATTCCCAGATCAGCCCCAGCATTTT,CASSLFPDQPQHF,TRBV7-2,few,NA,TRBJ1-5
TGCGCCAGCAGCACGGGGAGGGTCCCAGATACGCAGTATTTT,CASSTGRVPDTQYF,TRBV5-1,NA,TRBD2,TRBJ2-3
TGTGCCAGCAGTTTGGTGGGGCCAAGCTCCTACGAGCAGTACTTC,CASSLVGPSSYEQYF,TRBV6-5,NA,NA,TRBJ2-7
TGTGCCAGCAGTGCCCTTACAGGGGATAATTCACCCCTCCACTTT,CASSALTGDNSPLHF,TRBV6-1,NA,TRBD1,TRBJ1-6
TGTGCCAGCTCACCACCGGTCGCTAGCTGGGAGACCCAGTACTTC,CASSPPVASWETQYF,TRBV18,few,NA,TRBJ2-5
TGTGCCAGCAGCGCGTGGACAGGGAACTATGGCTACACCTTC,CASSAWTGNYGYTF,TRBV9,NA,TRBD1,TRBJ1-2
TGTGCCAGCAGCTTAGCGAGGGCCACGACAACCTACGAGCAGTACTTC,CASSLARATTTYEQYF,TRBV7-9,NA,NA,TRBJ2-7
TGTGCCAGCAGTGCCCTGGGCAGGGGGGATTCACCCCTCCACTTT,CASSALGRGDSPLHF,TRBV6-1,few,TRBD1,TRBJ1-6
TGTGCCAGCAGCTTAGCTCGGACAGGGGAATTACGTGAAAAACTGTTTTTT,CASSLARTGELREKLFF,TRBV7-9,NA,TRBD1,TRBJ1-4
TGTGCCAGCAGCTCCGGGGTGGTCGGCAATCAGCCCCAGCATTTT,CASSSGVVGNQPQHF,TRBV7-2,NA,NA,TRBJ1-5
TGTGCCAGCAGTCGGAGTGGACAGGGCTATGGCTACACCTTC,CASSRSGQGYGYTF,TRBV6-5,NA,TRBD1,TRBJ1-2
TGTGCCAGCAGCTTAGGGCACCAAGAGACCCAGTACTTC,CASSLGHQETQYF,TRBV11-2,NA,NA,TRBJ2-5
TGTGCCAGCAGCTTATCCCCGCGGACTGATACGCAGTATTTT,CASSLSPRTDTQYF,TRBV7-2,few,NA,TRBJ2-3
TGCAGCGTGGGGACAGGGATCTCGGGGGAGCAGTACTTC,CSVGTGISGEQYF,TRBV29-1,few,TRBD1,TRBJ2-5
TGTGCCATCAGTGGATGGGGGGTACAGGGGGCCCCAGATACGCAGTATTTT,CAISGWGVQGAPDTQYF,TRBV10-3,few,TRBD1,TRBJ2-3
TGTGCCAGCAGCCAAGAAGTTACAGGGAGAAACCATGGCTACACCTTC,CASSQEVTGRNHGYTF,TRBV4-2,NA,NA,TRBJ1-2
TGTGCCAGCAGCCGGGACAGGGGTTCCTACGAGCAGTACTTC,CASSRDRGSYEQYF,TRBV7-2,few,TRBD1,TRBJ2-7
TGCAGTGTTTTTTCTCTCCAGCAGTACTTC,CSVFSLQQYF,TRBV20-1,few,NA,TRBJ2-7
TGCAGCGGACTACAGGGGGTGAACACTGAAGCTTTCTTT,CSGLQGVNTEAFF,TRBV29-1,few,TRBD1,TRBJ1-1
TGTGCCACCGAGAACCCACAGGGGAACACTGAAGCTTTCTTT,CATENPQGNTEAFF,TRBV28,few,NA,TRBJ1-1
TGTGCCAGCAGCCGTCAGCATGGACAGGGGAGGGGCGGCTACACCTTC,CASSRQHGQGRGGYTF,TRBV7-2,few,TRBD1,TRBJ1-2
TGTGCCAGCAGTTTGTCTCCGAGGGAGCAGTACTTC,CASSLSPREQYF,TRBV28,NA,NA,TRBJ2-7
TGCGCCAGCAGCTTGCGCAGGGGGGAAGGCTACACCTTC,CASSLRRGEGYTF,TRBV5-1,few,TRBD1,TRBJ1-2
TGTGCCAGCAGCTTAGGACAGGGGGACGAAAAACTGTTTTTT,CASSLGQGDEKLFF,TRBV7-9,few,TRBD1,TRBJ1-4
TGTGCCAGCAGCGTAGAGTCAGGAGAAAAACTGTTTTTT,CASSVESGEKLFF,TRBV9,NA,NA,TRBJ1-4
TGTGCCAGCAGCCCGACGACAGCTTACTATGGCTACACCTTC,CASSPTTAYYGYTF,TRBV9,NA,NA,TRBJ1-2
TGTGCCACCAGCAGAGATTCGACAGAGTACACCTTC,CATSRDSTEYTF,TRBV15,few,NA,TRBJ1-2
TGTGCCAGCAGCCCTAGCGGGAGGGCCGGCACGCAGTATTTT,CASSPSGRAGTQYF,TRBV7-3,NA,TRBD2,TRBJ2-3
TGCGCCAGCAGCCAAGACTTCAGGGTGGCAGCTACCTACAATGAGCAGTTCTTC,CASSQDFRVAATYNEQFF,TRBV4-3,NA,NA,TRBJ2-1
TGTGCCAGCAGCTCTACCCCAGCGGGGGGCGGCACAGATACGCAGTATTTT,CASSSTPAGGGTDTQYF,TRBV7-6,few,TRBD2,TRBJ2-3
TGTGCCATCAGTGACTCAGGGGAAGAGCAAGAGACCCAGTACTTC,CAISDSGEEQETQYF,TRBV10-3,NA,NA,TRBJ2-5
TGCGCCAGCAGCTTGGCCAGCGGGGTAAACATCGCCTACGAGCAGTACTTC,CASSLASGVNIAYEQYF,TRBV5-1,NA,TRBD2,TRBJ2-7
TGTGCCAGCAGCCGGGACAGGAACACAGAGCAGTACTTC,CASSRDRNTEQYF,TRBV11-2,NA,TRBD1,TRBJ2-7
TGTGCCTGGAGTGGAGCCTACGAGCAGTACTTC,CAWSGAYEQYF,TRBV30,NA,NA,TRBJ2-7
TGTGCCAGCAGACTCAAAGAGACCCAGTACTTC,CASRLKETQYF,TRBV21-1,NA,NA,TRBJ2-5